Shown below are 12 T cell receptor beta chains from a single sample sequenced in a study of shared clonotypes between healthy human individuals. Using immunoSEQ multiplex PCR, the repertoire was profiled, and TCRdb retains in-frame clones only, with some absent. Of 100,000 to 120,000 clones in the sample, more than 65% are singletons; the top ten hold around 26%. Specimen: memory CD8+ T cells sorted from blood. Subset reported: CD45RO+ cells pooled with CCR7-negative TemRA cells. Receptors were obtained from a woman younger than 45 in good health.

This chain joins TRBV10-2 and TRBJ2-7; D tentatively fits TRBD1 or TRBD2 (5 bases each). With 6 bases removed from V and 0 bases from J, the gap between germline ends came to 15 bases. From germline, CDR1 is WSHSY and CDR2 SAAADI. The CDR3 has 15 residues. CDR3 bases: TGCGCCAGCAGCCTCCTCCGGGACGCCTCCTACGAGCAGTACTTC. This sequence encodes CASSLLRDASYEQYF.

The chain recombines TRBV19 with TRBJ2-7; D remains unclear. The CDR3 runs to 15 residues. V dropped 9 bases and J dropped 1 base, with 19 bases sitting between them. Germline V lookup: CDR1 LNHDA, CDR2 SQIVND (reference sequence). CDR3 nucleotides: TGTGCCAGCAGCATTCCTGGGTCGCAATCCTACGAGCAGTACTTC. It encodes CASSIPGSQSYEQYF.

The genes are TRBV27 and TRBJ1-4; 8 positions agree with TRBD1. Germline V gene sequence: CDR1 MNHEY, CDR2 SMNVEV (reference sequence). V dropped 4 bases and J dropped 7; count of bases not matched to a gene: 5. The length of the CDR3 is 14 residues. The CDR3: CASSSGQGGEKLFF. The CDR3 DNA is TGTGCCAGCAGTTCCGGACAGGGCGGTGAAAAACTGTTTTTT.

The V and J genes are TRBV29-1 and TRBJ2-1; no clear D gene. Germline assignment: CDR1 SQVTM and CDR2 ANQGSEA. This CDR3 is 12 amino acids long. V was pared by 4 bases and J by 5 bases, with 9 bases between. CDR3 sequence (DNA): TGCAGCGTTGTTTATCCCCACAATGAGCAGTTCTTC. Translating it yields CSVVYPHNEQFF.

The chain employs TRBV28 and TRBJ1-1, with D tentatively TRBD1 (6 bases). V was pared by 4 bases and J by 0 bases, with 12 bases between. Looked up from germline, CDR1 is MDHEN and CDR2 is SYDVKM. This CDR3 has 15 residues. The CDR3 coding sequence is TGTGCCAGCAGTTCTCGGACAGAAATGAACACTGAAGCTTTCTTT. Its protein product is CASSSRTEMNTEAFF. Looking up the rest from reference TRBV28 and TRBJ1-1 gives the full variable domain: DVKVTQSSRYLVKRTGEKVFLECVQDMDHENMFWYRQDPGLGLRLIYFSYDVKMKEKGDIPEGYSVSREKKERFSLILESASTNQTSMYLCASSSRTEMNTEAFFGQGTRLTVV.

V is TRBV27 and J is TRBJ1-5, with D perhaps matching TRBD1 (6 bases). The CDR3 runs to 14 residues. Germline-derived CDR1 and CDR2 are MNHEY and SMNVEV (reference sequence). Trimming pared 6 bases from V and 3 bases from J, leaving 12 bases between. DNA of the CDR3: TGTGCCAGCAGCCCCGACAGGTCCAATCAGCCCCAGCATTTT. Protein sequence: CASSPDRSNQPQHF.

This CDR3 reads CASYSGTGYEQYF. The DNA for the CDR3 is TGTGCCAGTTACTCCGGGACAGGCTACGAGCAGTACTTC. The rearrangement links TRBV6-6 to TRBJ2-7; 8 bases agree with TRBD1. The V gene end was trimmed by 9 bases and the J gene end by 3 bases; junction bases not matched to a gene: 7. Germline lookup yields CDR1 MNHNY and CDR2 SVGAGI (reference sequence). This CDR3 spans 13 amino acids.

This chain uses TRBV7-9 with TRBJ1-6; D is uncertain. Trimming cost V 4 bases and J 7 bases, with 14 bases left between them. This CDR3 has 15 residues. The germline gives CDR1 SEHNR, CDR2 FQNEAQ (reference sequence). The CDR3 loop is CASSSRQESNSPLHF. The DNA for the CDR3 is TGTGCCAGCAGCTCCCGCCAGGAGTCGAATTCACCCCTCCACTTT.

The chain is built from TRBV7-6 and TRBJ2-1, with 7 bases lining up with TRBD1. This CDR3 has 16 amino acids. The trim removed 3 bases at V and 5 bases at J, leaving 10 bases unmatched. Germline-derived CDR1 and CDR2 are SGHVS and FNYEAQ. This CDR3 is CASSFYPGQPDNEQFF. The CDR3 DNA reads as TGTGCCAGCAGCTTTTATCCGGGACAGCCTGACAATGAGCAGTTCTTC. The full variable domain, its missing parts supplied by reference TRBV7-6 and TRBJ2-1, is GAGVSQSPRYKVTKRGQDVALRCDPISGHVSLYWYRQALGQGPEFLTYFNYEAQQDKSGLPNDRFSAERPEGSISTLTIQRTEQRDSAMYRCASSFYPGQPDNEQFFGPGTRLTVL.

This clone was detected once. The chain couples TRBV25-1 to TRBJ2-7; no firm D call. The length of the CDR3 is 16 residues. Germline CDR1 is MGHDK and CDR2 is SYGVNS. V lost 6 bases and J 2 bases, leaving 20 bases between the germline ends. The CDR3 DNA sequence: TGTGCCAGCAGCCACCGGGTGGGTGTGGAAGCCTACGAGCAGTACTTC. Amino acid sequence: CASSHRVGVEAYEQYF.

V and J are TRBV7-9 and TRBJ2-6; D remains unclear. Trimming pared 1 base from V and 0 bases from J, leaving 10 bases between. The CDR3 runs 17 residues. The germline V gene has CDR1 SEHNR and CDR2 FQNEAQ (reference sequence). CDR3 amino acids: CASSLVERSSGANVLTF. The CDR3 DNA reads TGTGCCAGCAGCTTAGTTGAACGGTCCTCTGGGGCCAACGTCCTGACTTTC. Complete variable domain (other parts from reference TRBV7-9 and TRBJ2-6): DTGVSQNPRHKITKRGQNVTFRCDPISEHNRLYWYRQTLGQGPEFLTYFQNEAQLEKSRLLSDRFSAERPKGSFSTLEIQRTEQGDSAMYLCASSLVERSSGANVLTFGAGSRLTVL.

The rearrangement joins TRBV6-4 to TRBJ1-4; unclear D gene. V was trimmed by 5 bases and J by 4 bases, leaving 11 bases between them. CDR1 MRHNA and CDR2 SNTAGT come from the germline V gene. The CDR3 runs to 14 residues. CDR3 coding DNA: TGTGCCAGCAGTCGTACCAGGATTAATGAAAAACTGTTTTTT. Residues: CASSRTRINEKLFF.